Listed below are T cell receptor beta chains from one sample, sequenced in a study of T cells after yellow fever vaccination. TCRdb ran MiXCR on the 5' RACE reads and lists one entry per CDR3 protein. The data contain about 360,000 distinct CDR3 sequences, around 6.5% of them singletons. The specimen was PBMCs, collected 5 days after the yellow fever booster vaccination. These receptors were obtained from a man aged 25-45 years who received the YFV17D yellow fever vaccine. Each CDR3 is given with its conserved first and last residue.

v_call	j_call	cdr3_aa
TRBV15	TRBJ2-7	CATSRGLGVGRTYEQYF
TRBV6-5	TRBJ2-5	CASSYSFAGRETQYF
TRBV20-1	TRBJ2-3	CSAQIAEVVYF
TRBV20-1	TRBJ2-4	CSARDLSAGSGYIQYF
TRBV29-1	TRBJ2-1	CSVVGGEQFF
TRBV6-2/TRBV6-3	TRBJ2-1	CASSYLGTSGASRSYNEQFF
TRBV29-1	TRBJ2-1	CSAAHYSSLVLNEQFF
TRBV18	TRBJ2-7	CASTRGKQGYEQYF
TRBV6-1	TRBJ2-5	CASSEVRGETQYF
TRBV7-2	TRBJ2-7	CASSKSGMSSYEQYF
TRBV6-2/TRBV6-3	TRBJ2-3	CASSYALAEPTDTQYF
TRBV5-6	TRBJ2-2	CASSLRRTGENTGELFF
TRBV4-2	TRBJ2-7	CASSRGAEQYF
TRBV4-3	TRBJ2-7	CASSRDRTSYEQYF
TRBV29-1	TRBJ2-1	CSVLSGSSYNEQFF
TRBV24-1	TRBJ2-3	CATSRQRTPRGGATDTQYF
TRBV20-1	TRBJ1-1	CSAREGVQAFF
TRBV5-1	TRBJ2-2	CASSLQVAYTGELFF
TRBV9	TRBJ2-7	CASSVDWGGGYEQYF
TRBV3-1	TRBJ1-2	CASSQGYGYTF
TRBV12-3/TRBV12-4	TRBJ2-7	CASSFGKSEQYF
TRBV7-2	TRBJ2-5	CASSSSGIETQYF
TRBV7-2	TRBJ2-3	CASSSYPRHSSTDTQYF
TRBV12-3/TRBV12-4	TRBJ2-3	CASSPTVRGNTQYF
TRBV11-2	TRBJ2-1	CASSRFRDFNNEQFF
TRBV5-1	TRBJ2-7	CASSLRLAGGGEQYF
TRBV4-3	TRBJ2-1	CASSQGLASNEQFF
TRBV20-1	TRBJ2-2	CSARTGGANTGELFF
TRBV6-6	TRBJ2-1	CASSSGQYNEQFF
TRBV27	TRBJ2-3	CASRGGLASRSTDTQYF
TRBV5-1	TRBJ2-2	CASSQRETGELFF
TRBV27	TRBJ2-3	CASSPKRGQSADTQYF
TRBV20-1	TRBJ1-4	CSASLQLTNEKLFF
TRBV20-1	TRBJ2-5	CSALPDREETQNF
TRBV30	TRBJ2-2	CAWSRLVPGELFF
TRBV24-1	TRBJ2-4	CATSDPLAEGRDIQYF
TRBV20-1	TRBJ1-4	CSARKGEKLFF
TRBV12-3/TRBV12-4	TRBJ2-1	CASSLWGDWYNEQFF
TRBV7-2	TRBJ2-5	CASSFSRASETQYF
TRBV19	TRBJ2-2	CASNPGAANTGELFF
TRBV2	TRBJ2-5	CASSDWGLDPPRYF
TRBV1	TRBJ2-1	CTSSQMASGSTDEQFF
TRBV30	TRBJ2-1	CAWSVGEQFF
TRBV6-1	TRBJ1-2	CASSEARNYGYTF
TRBV10-3	TRBJ2-7	CATHPLAGDPPTYEQYF
TRBV9	TRBJ2-7	CASSATGINEQYF
TRBV5-8	TRBJ2-1	CASIPGYVGRNEQFF
TRBV29-1	TRBJ1-1	CSVSDRGLAFF
TRBV18	TRBJ1-2	CASSPGQDLQGYTF
TRBV5-1	TRBJ2-6	CASSLSVSGANVLTF
TRBV3-1	TRBJ2-7	CASSFWTGAYEQYF
TRBV4-3	TRBJ2-3	CASSQVYRRDTQYF
TRBV15	TRBJ2-7	CATSRDRRLKSYEQYF
TRBV27	TRBJ2-3	CASSLRTGSTQYF
TRBV5-1	TRBJ2-1	CASSLGPDNEQFF
TRBV5-5	TRBJ2-2	CASSLDDRGRGGTGELFF
TRBV15	TRBJ1-2	CATSKRTGGINYGYTF